This T cell receptor gamma chain was identified in a study of gamma delta lymphoproliferative disorders and STAT genes. By share of the sample, this clone is medium-sized. As yet, its antigen is unknown. TCRdb reapplied CATT to the multiplex PCR reads. Of thousands of gamma-chain clones in the sample, 7% to 8% are singletons; the top ten hold 34%. Sequencing used genomic DNA taken from PBMCs of patients and controls. General study findings and limits: Delta repertoires did not separate groups, but patient gamma repertoires clustered apart.

This receptor was taken from a human donor in good health. The source material was blood.

CDR3 sequence (DNA): TGTGCCACCTGGGATGGGCCTAATTACGGGTTCAAGATATTT. Protein: CATWDGPNYGFKIF. V and J are TRGV4 and TRGJP1. TCRdb supplies no J gene; here it was assigned by aligning the nucleotide sequence to germline. CDR3 length equals 14 residues. Germline V gene lookup returns CDR1 EGSTGY and CDR2 YDSYTSSV. The trim removed 0 bases at V and 12 bases at J, leaving 10 bases unmatched.